There are many counts of the clone carrying this TCR beta chain. The CDR3 length is 16 residues. The germline gives CDR1 KGHSH, CDR2 LQKENI. V lost 5 bases to trimming and J lost 1 base; unmatched junction nucleotides: 6. Time point here: before trial treatment. This record comes from a study of low-dose radiotherapy and immunotherapy resistance in tumors. cDNA synthesis used a TRAV/TRBV-specific primer set for both chains. Amplification of TCRs used a constant-region primer and V-primer adapter for approximately 18 PCR cycles. TCRdb reprocessed the reads with MiXCR, giving one entry per CDR3 protein. The sample shows some 39,000 distinct CDR3 sequences, roughly 31% of them seen only once.

This sequence was found in a male donor with gallbladder cancer. The specimen comprised PBMCs, sampled before treatment. The rearrangement links TRBV18 to TRBJ2-2; 8 bases fit TRBD2. CDR3 loop: CASSDAGGLNTGELFF. CDR3 nucleotide sequence: TGTGCCAGCTCAGATGCGGGGGGATTGAACACCGGGGAGCTGTTTTTT.